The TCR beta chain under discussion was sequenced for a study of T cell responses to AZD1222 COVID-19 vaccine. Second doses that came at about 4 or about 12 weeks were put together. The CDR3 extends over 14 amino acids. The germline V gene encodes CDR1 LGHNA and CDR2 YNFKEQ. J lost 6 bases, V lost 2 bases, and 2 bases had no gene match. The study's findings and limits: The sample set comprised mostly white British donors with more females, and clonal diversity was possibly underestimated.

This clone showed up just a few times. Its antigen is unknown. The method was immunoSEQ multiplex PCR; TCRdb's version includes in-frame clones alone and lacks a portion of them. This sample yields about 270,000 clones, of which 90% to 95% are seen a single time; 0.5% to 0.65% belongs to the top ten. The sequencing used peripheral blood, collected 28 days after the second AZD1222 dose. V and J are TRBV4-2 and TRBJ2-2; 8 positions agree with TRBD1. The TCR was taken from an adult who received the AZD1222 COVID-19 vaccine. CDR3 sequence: CASSQPQGAGELFF. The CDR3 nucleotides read TGTGCCAGCAGCCAACCACAGGGGGCCGGGGAGCTGTTTTTT.